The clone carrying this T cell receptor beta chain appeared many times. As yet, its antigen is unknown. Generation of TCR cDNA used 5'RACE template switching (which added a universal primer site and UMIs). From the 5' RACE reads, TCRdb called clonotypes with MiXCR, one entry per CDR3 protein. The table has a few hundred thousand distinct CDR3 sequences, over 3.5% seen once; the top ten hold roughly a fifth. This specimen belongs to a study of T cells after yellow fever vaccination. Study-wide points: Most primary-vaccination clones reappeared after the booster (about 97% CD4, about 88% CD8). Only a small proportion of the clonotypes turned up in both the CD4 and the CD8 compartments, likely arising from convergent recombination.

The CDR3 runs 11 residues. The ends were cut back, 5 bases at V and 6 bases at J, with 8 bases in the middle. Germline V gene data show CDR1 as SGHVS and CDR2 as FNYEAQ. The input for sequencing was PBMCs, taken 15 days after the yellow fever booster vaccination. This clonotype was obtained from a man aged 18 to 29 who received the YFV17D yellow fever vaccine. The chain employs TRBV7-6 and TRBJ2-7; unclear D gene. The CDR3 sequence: CASSTRGEQYF. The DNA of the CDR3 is TGTGCCAGCAGCACCCGAGGCGAGCAGTACTTC.